The source of this TCR beta chain is a study of blood T cell repertoires in COVID-19. As for the study in general: Acute and convalescent COVID-19 samples came from the United States, Italy and Spain. From T cells, B-cell-depleted T cells, or PBMCs came the material, which was cDNA or gDNA.

Here immunoSEQ multiplex PCR was the method, and the copy in TCRdb shows in-frame clones only, minus some. The sample holds 200,000 to 300,000 clones, roughly 81% seen once. The sequenced sample consisted of peripheral blood. The clonotype originates from a man aged 45 to 65 with acute or convalescent COVID-19.

As DNA, the CDR3 is TGTGCCAGCAGCTTAATGGGGGGGTACAATGAGCAGTTCTTC. The encoded protein is CASSLMGGYNEQFF. The chain carries TRBV7-3 and TRBJ2-1; TRBD2 matches at 7 bases. The CDR3 length is 14 residues. Trimming took 1 base from V and 4 from J; bases not matched to a gene: 1. The germline V gene encodes CDR1 SGHTA and CDR2 FQGTGA. The complete variable domain, with remaining parts taken from reference TRBV7-3 and TRBJ2-1, reads GAGVSQTPSNKVTEKGKYVELRCDPISGHTALYWYRQSLGQGPEFLIYFQGTGAADDSGLPNDRFFAVRPEGSVSTLKIQRTERGDSAVYLCASSLMGGYNEQFFGPGTRLTVL.